This T cell receptor beta chain was identified in a study of cytomegalovirus exposure and HLA in healthy donors. Study findings and constraints: The majority of TCR sequences were rare, yet some public TCRs appeared in many donors. According to the study, some 160 TCR beta chains were cytomegalovirus-associated. High sensitivity and specificity were reportedly achieved when the classifier diagnosed cytomegalovirus status.

Some clones are missing from TCRdb's copy, which holds only in-frame ones; the method was immunoSEQ multiplex PCR. The data hold 150,000 to 200,000 clones, with roughly 86% observed a single time. From germline, CDR1 is MNHEY and CDR2 SMNVEV (reference sequence). The CDR3 runs 13 residues. The J segment lost 3 bases and the V segment lost 5 bases, leaving 3 bases of the junction unmatched. Details on this clone: Its antigen is still unknown.

The sample taken for sequencing was PBMCs. This TCR derives from a man younger than 35 in good health and CMV-seropositive. The chain recombines TRBV27 with TRBJ1-2, with 7 nucleotides matching TRBD1. CDR3 loop: CASSVDRDYGYTF. The CDR3 coding sequence is TGTGCCAGCAGTGTTGACAGGGACTATGGCTACACCTTC.